Listed here are 8 T cell receptor beta chains from one sample, sequenced in a study of T-cell memory formation after mild COVID-19 (dated by TCRdb to 2020 to 2022). The method behind the library was 5' RACE. Sequencing was carried out with an Illumina NovaSeq 6000. The raw public data were reprocessed by TCRdb itself: fastp quality trimming at Q25, MiXCR clonotype calling, in-frame beta chains only. Each CDR3 protein appears once, grouped with its most common genes and DNA. A total of about 360,000 distinct CDR3 sequences appear in this sample, around an eighth of them only once. The top ten clones comprise around 21% of the sample. Sequenced sample: PBMCs or a T cell subset sorted from them (not recorded which). These receptors originate from a man between 18 and 29 years old who had mild COVID-19 (a few samples of this study predate the infection). The sample titles of this study are shuffled in the database, so cell type and time point are left out; the donor was told from shared clones.

This chain uses TRBV5-6 with TRBJ1-5, with a weak D call TRBD1 (6 bases). Trimming left V 5 bases short and J 13 bases short, with 19 bases between. The germline V gene encodes CDR1 SGHDT and CDR2 YYEEEE. This CDR3 region has 13 residues. The CDR3 DNA reads as TGTGCCAGCAGTCTGATGGGGGGCGTCGATCAGCATTTT. Translating it yields CASSLMGGVDQHF.

This clonotype came up a few times. V is TRBV3-1 and J is TRBJ2-1, with D perhaps matching TRBD1 (5 bases). V was trimmed by 2 bases and J by 4 bases, leaving 15 bases between them. Per the germline V gene, CDR1 is LGHDT and CDR2 is YNNKEL (reference sequence). This CDR3 is built from 16 residues. The CDR3 coding sequence is TGTGCCAGCAGCCAAAAAGGGGTATTCGGTTACAATGAGCAGTTCTTC. This codes for CASSQKGVFGYNEQFF.

The V call is TRBV5-1, the J call TRBJ2-3; D unresolved. Germline CDR1 SGHRS, CDR2 YFSETQ. The CDR3 contains 16 residues. V lost 0 bases and J 1 base, leaving 12 bases between the germline ends. CDR3 protein: CASSLAVAPGTDTQYF. Here the CDR3 DNA reads TGCGCCAGCAGCTTGGCGGTCGCCCCTGGCACAGATACGCAGTATTTT.

This clonotype was picked up a small number of times. The chain employs TRBV6-2 or TRBV6-3 and TRBJ1-1; TRBD1 matches at 7 bases. V dropped 6 bases and J dropped 11; count of bases not matched to a gene: 12. CDR1 is MNHEY and CDR2 is SVGEGT in the germline V gene. The CDR3 length is 13 residues. The CDR3: CASRGTVTNQAFF. CDR3 nucleotide sequence: TGTGCCAGCAGGGGGACAGTAACAAATCAGGCTTTCTTT.

This clonotype was picked up a small number of times. The chain combines TRBV5-1 with TRBJ1-5; D is perhaps TRBD1 (6 bases). V was trimmed by 0 bases and J by 4 bases, leaving 8 bases between them. In germline, CDR1 is SGHRS, CDR2 YFSETQ. This CDR3 region has 14 residues. The CDR3 nucleotides are TGCGCCAGCAGCTTGGGGGACAAGAATCAGCCCCAGCATTTT. Translated, it gives CASSLGDKNQPQHF.

The CDR3 reads CASSFPDSGNTIYF. CDR3 DNA: TGCGCCAGCAGCTTTCCAGACTCTGGAAACACCATATATTTT. The chain uses TRBV5-1 and TRBJ1-3; D remains ambiguous. Germline CDR1 and CDR2: SGHRS and YFSETQ. CDR3 length equals 14 residues. The V and J ends lost 2 bases and 0 bases respectively, with 6 bases between them.

In its sample, this clonotype was seen a few times. This chain connects TRBV10-1 to TRBJ2-7; 7 nucleotides match TRBD1. Trimming took 5 bases from V and 7 from J; bases not matched to a gene: 11. This CDR3 comprises 14 residues. Germline CDR1 is WNHNN and CDR2 is SYGVQD (reference sequence). The CDR3 DNA reads TGCGCCAGCAGTAAGGACAGGTTGGAGTGGGAGCAGTACTTC. Protein: CASSKDRLEWEQYF.

This clonotype was observed a handful of times. The rearrangement uses TRBV7-2 and TRBJ2-5; the match to TRBD2 covers 10 bases. Trimming took 5 bases from V and 1 from J; bases not matched to a gene: 7. The CDR3 has 16 residues. Germline lookup yields CDR1 SGHTA and CDR2 FQGNSA. For the CDR3, the DNA is TGTGCCAGCAGCAGCCATAGCGGGGGGTTCCAAGAGACCCAGTACTTC. Translating gives CASSSHSGGFQETQYF. Drawing the rest from reference TRBV7-2 and TRBJ2-5, the complete variable domain is GAGVSQSPSNKVTEKGKDVELRCDPISGHTALYWYRQSLGQGLEFLIYFQGNSAPDKSGLPSDRFSAERTGGSVSTLTIQRTQQEDSAVYLCASSSHSGGFQETQYFGPGTRLLVL.